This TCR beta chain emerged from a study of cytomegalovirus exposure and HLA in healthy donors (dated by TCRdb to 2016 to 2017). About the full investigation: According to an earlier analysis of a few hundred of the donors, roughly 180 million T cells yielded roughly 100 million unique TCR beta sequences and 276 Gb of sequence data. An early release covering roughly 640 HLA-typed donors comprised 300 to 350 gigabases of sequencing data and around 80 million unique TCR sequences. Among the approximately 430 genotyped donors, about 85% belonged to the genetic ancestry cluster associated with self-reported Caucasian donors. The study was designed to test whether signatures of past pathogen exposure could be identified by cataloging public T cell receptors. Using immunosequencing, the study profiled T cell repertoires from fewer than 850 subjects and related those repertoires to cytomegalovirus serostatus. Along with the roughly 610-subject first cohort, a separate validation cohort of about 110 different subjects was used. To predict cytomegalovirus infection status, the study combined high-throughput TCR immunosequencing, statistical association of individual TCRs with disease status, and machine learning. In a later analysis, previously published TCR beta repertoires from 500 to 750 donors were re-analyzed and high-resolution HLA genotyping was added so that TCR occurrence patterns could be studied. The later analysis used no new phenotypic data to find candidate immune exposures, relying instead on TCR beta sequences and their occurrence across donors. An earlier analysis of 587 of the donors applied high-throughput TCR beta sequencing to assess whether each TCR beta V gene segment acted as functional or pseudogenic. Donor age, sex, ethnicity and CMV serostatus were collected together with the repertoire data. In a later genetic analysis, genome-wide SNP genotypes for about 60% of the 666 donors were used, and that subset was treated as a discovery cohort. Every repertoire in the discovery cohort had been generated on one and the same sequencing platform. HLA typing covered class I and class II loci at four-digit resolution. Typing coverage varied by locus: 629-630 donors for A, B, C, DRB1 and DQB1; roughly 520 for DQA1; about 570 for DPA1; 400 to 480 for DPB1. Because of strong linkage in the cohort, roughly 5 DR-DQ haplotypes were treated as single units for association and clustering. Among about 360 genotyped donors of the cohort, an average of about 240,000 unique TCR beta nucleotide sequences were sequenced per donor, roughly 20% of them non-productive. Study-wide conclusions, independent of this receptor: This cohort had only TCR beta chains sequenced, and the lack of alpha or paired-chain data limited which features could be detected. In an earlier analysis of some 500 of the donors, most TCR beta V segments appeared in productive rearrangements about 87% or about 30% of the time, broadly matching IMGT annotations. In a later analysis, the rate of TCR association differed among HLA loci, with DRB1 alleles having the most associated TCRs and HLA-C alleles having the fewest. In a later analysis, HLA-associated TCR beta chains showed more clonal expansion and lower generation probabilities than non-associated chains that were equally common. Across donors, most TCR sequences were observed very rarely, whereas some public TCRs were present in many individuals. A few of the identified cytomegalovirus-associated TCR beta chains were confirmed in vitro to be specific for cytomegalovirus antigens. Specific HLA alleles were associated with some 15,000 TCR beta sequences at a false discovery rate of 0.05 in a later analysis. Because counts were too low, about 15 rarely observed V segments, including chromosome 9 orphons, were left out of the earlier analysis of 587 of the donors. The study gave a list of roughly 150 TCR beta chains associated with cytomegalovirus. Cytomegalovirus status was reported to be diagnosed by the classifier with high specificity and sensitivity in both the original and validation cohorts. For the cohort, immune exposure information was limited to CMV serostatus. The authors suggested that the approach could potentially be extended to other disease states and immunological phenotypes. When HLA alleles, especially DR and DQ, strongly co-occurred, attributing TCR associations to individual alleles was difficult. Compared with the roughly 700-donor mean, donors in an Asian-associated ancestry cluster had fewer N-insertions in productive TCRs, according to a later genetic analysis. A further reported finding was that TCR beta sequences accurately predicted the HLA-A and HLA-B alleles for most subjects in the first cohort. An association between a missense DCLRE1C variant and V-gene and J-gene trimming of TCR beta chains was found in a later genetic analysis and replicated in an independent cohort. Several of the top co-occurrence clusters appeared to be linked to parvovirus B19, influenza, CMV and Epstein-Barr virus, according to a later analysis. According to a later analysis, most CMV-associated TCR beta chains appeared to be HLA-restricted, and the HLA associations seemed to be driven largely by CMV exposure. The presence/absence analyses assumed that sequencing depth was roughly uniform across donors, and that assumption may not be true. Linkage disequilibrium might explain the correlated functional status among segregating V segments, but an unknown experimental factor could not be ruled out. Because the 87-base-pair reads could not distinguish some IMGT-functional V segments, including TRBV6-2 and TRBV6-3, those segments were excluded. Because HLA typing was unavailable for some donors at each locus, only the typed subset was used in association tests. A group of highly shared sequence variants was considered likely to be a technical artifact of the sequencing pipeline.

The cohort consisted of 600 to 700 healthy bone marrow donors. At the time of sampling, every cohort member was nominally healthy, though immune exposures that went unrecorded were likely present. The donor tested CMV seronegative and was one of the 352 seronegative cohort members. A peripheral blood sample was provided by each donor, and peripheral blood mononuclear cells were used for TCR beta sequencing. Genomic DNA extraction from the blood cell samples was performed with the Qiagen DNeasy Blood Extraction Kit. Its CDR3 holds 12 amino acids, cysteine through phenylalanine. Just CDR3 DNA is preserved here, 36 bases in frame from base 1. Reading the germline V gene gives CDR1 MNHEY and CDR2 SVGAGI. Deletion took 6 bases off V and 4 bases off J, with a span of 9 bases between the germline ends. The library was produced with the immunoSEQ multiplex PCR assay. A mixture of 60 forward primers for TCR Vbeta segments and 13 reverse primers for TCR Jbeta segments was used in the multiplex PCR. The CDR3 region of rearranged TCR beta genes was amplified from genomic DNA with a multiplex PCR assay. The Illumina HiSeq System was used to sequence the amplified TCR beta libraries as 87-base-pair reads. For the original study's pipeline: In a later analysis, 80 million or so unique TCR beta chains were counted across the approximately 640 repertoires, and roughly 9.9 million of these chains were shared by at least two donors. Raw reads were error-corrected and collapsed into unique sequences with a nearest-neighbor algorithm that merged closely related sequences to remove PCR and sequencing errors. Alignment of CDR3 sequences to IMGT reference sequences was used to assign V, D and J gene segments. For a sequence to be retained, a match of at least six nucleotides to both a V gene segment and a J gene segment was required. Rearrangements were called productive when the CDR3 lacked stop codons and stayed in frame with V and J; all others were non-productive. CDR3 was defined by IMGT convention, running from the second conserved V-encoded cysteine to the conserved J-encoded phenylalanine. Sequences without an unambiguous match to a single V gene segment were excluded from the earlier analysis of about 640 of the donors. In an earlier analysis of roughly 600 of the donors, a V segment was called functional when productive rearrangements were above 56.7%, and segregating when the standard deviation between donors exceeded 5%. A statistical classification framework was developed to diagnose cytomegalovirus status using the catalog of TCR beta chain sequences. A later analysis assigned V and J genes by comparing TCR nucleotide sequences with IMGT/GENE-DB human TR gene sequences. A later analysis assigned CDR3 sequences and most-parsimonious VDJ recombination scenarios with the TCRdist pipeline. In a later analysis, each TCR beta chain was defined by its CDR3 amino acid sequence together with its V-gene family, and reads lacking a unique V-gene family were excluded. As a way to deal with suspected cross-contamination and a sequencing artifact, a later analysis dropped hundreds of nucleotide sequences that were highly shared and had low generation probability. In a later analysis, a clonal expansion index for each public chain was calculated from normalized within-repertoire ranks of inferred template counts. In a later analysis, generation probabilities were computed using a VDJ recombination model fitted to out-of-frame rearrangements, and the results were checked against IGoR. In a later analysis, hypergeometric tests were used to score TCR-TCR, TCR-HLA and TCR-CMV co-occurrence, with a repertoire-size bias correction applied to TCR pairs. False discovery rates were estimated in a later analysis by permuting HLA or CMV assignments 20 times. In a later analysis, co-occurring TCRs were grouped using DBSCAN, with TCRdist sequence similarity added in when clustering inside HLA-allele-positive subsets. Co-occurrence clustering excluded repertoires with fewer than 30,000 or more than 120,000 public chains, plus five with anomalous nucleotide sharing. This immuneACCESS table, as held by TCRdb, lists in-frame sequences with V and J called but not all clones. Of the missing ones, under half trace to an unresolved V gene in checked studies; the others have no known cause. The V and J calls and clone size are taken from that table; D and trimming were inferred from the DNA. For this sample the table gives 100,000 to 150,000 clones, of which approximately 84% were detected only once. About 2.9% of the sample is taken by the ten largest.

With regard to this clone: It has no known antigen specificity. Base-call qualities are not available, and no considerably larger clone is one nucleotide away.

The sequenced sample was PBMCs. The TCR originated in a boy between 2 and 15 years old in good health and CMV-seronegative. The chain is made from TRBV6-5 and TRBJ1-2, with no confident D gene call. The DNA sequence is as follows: TGTGCCAGCAGCGAACGGGGCTATGGCTACACCTTC. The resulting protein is CASSERGYGYTF.